A selection of T cell receptor beta chains follows, all from one sample in a study of blood T cell repertoires in COVID-19. Measured with immunoSEQ multiplex PCR; TCRdb has only the in-frame clones, and not every one. The table lists 390,000 or so clones, around 83% of them singletons. The material sequenced was PBMCs or T cells enriched from blood (not recorded which). Every receptor here comes from a woman aged 45-60 years who had recovered from COVID-19. Both conserved end residues are part of each CDR3. The D gene is left open where the match is weak. Some rows mark clone size as missing; the rest say once, few, many or name a class of expanded clone.

>.|TRBV19|TRBJ2-6|.
CASSRGGSGANVLTF
TGTGCCAGTAGTCGAGGAGGCTCTGGGGCCAACGTCCTGACTTTC
>many|TRBV7-2|TRBJ1-5|.
CASSLGTPNQPQHF
TGTGCCAGCAGCTTAGGGACACCAAATCAGCCCCAGCATTTT
>.|TRBV27|TRBJ1-5|TRBD1
CASSLPVDRPYNQPQHF
TGTGCCAGCAGTTTACCTGTGGACAGGCCCTACAATCAGCCCCAGCATTTT
>.|TRBV5-1|TRBJ1-2|TRBD1
CASSLLTGGYGYTF
TGCGCCAGCAGCTTGTTGACAGGGGGATATGGCTACACCTTC
>.|TRBV7-2|TRBJ1-5|.
CASSLLAGSYSNQPQHF
TGTGCCAGCAGCTTATTGGCGGGCTCCTATAGCAATCAGCCCCAGCATTTT
>.|TRBV6-5|TRBJ1-4|.
CASRDTGEGKLFF
TGTGCCAGCAGGGATACCGGGGAGGGGAAACTGTTTTTT
>.|TRBV30|TRBJ2-7|TRBD2
CAWSFGGRSYEQYF
TGTGCCTGGAGTTTCGGGGGGAGATCCTACGAGCAGTACTTC
>.|TRBV9|TRBJ2-2|TRBD2
CASSPSGRSTGELFF
TGTGCCAGCAGCCCTAGCGGGAGGAGTACCGGGGAGCTGTTTTTT
>few|TRBV6-5|TRBJ2-7|.
CASSTSSAGSEQYF
TGTGCCAGCAGTACCAGTTCGGCAGGAAGCGAGCAGTACTTC
>.|TRBV18|TRBJ2-7|TRBD2
CASSPPGTSGIYEQYF
TGTGCCAGCTCACCACCCGGGACTAGCGGAATCTACGAGCAGTACTTC
>.|TRBV5-1|TRBJ2-7|.
CASSLVGQGGEQYF
TGCGCCAGCAGCTTGGTTGGGCAGGGGGGCGAGCAGTACTTC
>.|TRBV6-2/TRBV6-3|TRBJ1-2|.
CASSLMAPYGYTF
TGTGCCAGCAGCCTCATGGCCCCCTATGGCTACACCTTC
>few|TRBV25-1|TRBJ1-2|TRBD1
CASSGGTGGFYGYTF
TGTGCCAGCAGTGGTGGGACAGGGGGCTTCTATGGCTACACCTTC
>.|TRBV5-1|TRBJ2-7|TRBD1
CASSLGQGPYEQYF
TGCGCCAGCAGCTTAGGACAGGGCCCCTACGAGCAGTACTTC
>.|TRBV11-3|TRBJ1-2|TRBD1
CASSFDKGAFDYGYTF
TGTGCCAGCAGCTTCGACAAGGGGGCGTTTGACTATGGCTACACCTTC
>.|TRBV9|TRBJ1-1|TRBD1
CASSDRRDRGPANTEAFF
TGTGCCAGCAGTGACCGCCGAGACAGGGGTCCTGCGAACACTGAAGCTTTCTTT
>.|TRBV5-4|TRBJ2-1|.
CASSLEGGPPHNEQFF
TGTGCCAGCAGCTTGGAGGGAGGCCCTCCCCACAATGAGCAGTTCTTC
>.|TRBV3-1/TRBV3-2|TRBJ1-2|.
CASSQGGKNYGYTF
TGTGCCAGCAGCCAAGGAGGGAAGAACTATGGCTACACCTTC
>few|TRBV7-2|TRBJ1-5|.
CASSLTTGYGNQPQHF
TGTGCCAGCAGCTTAACCACAGGGTACGGCAATCAGCCCCAGCATTTT
>.|TRBV30|TRBJ1-2|TRBD1
CAWGGQGEAAYGYTF
TGTGCCTGGGGGGGACAGGGCGAGGCTGCGTATGGCTACACCTTC